This T cell receptor beta chain originates from a study of persistence of HIV-infected CD4 T cells. Anti-CD3/anti-CD28 beads served as a nonspecific positive control stimulus. CD4+ T cells upregulating both CD40 ligand and CD69 were sorted as responding cells. The count of this clone is one. Antigen unknown. This was the immunoSEQ version 4 assay in survey mode. Produced via immunoSEQ multiplex PCR; TCRdb's table is partial and in-frame only. The sample yields 35,000 to 55,000 clones, 88% seen once. CDR1 is SGHRS, CDR2 YFSETQ, per germline. V shed 0 bases and J shed 0 bases, with 13 bases lying between them. This CDR3 region has 17 residues.

The sequencing used CD4+ T cells sorted from PBMCs after roughly 18-hour stimulation, collected from a patient who received antiretroviral therapy. This TCR was recovered from an adult woman with HIV who was CMV-seropositive. The chain recombines TRBV5-1 with TRBJ1-3; a possible D gene is TRBD1 (5 bases). CDR3 DNA sequence: TGCGCCAGCAGCTTGGGACCCCCGGGGCTCTCTGGAAACACCATATATTTT. This codes for CASSLGPPGLSGNTIYF.